This T cell receptor beta chain was observed in a study of cytomegalovirus exposure and HLA in healthy donors. Overall study context: Within the Caucasian-associated ancestry cluster were roughly 82% of the approximately 370 genotyped donors. Study-level results: HLA alleles were associated with around 17,000 TCR beta sequences in a later analysis at 0.05 false discovery rate. The study labeled more than 150 TCR beta chains cytomegalovirus-associated.

This clone has more than one count but fewer than ten. Its antigen is still unknown. The PCR used 60 Vbeta and 13 Jbeta primers. Method: immunoSEQ multiplex PCR; TCRdb's copy keeps in-frame clones and lacks some. The table includes about 160,000 clones, 75% to 85% detected once. Donors were nominally healthy when sampled, though unrecorded immune exposures were likely. Germline loops: CDR1 MNHEY, CDR2 SVGAGI. There are 14 residues in the CDR3. V dropped 4 bases and J dropped 5; count of bases not matched to a gene: 4. The TCR comes from a woman in her forties or fifties in good health and CMV-seronegative. Sequences were obtained from PBMCs. This chain uses TRBV6-5 with TRBJ2-7; 11 bases fit TRBD2. CDR3 in amino acids: CASSLAGGPNEQYF. As DNA, the CDR3 is TGTGCCAGCAGTTTAGCGGGAGGGCCGAACGAGCAGTACTTC.